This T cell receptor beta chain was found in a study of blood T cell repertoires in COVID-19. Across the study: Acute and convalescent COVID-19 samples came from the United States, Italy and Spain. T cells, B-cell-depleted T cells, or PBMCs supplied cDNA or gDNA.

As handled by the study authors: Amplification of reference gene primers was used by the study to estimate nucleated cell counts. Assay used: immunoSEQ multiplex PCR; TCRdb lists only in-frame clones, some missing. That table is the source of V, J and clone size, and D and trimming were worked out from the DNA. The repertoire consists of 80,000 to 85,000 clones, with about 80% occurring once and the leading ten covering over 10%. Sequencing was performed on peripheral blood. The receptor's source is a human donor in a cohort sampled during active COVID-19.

CDR3 nucleotides: TGCAGCGTTGCTGACAGTAATAATTCACCCCTCCACTTT. Encoded protein: CSVADSNNSPLHF. V and J are TRBV29-1 and TRBJ1-6; D may be TRBD1 (5 bases). Germline loops: CDR1 SQVTM, CDR2 ANQGSEA. The CDR3 spans 13 residues. The ends were cut back, 4 bases at V and 5 bases at J, with 9 bases in the middle.